This T cell receptor beta chain was sequenced during a study of T cell responses to AZD1222 COVID-19 vaccine. Points from the study as a whole: Females made up more of the donors, who were largely white British, and clonal diversity may have come out too low. Within unmutated variant regions lay the reported targets of nearly half of spike-specific TCRs. Every sample of the repertoires postdated the peak T cell response.

As concerns this clone: Its target is unknown.

Data came from immunoSEQ multiplex PCR; TCRdb stores just in-frame clones and leaves some out. This sample yields about 270,000 clones, of which about 94% are seen a single time; around 0.6% belongs to the top ten. Trimming shortened V by 4 bases and J by 14 bases, and 15 bases separated the two germline ends. CDR3 size: 12 residues. Germline-derived CDR1 and CDR2 are DFQATT and SNEGSKA (reference sequence). The rearrangement uses TRBV20-1 and TRBJ1-6, with D hard to call. This clonotype was sampled from an adult who received the AZD1222 COVID-19 vaccine. This specimen consisted of peripheral blood, obtained 28 days after the second AZD1222 dose. The DNA of the CDR3 is TGCAGTGCTACTGATGGCTTTGGAACCCTCCACTTT. Translation: CSATDGFGTLHF.